This is a list of T cell receptor beta chains from one sample in a study of human T cells and chemical hapten exposure. TCRdb independently ran MiXCR on the RACE reads; one entry per CDR3 protein. The profile shows about 110,000 distinct CDR3 sequences, about 11% of them singletons. This material consisted of whole blood, taken in connection with sensitization to the hapten diphenylcyclopropenone (DPC). These receptors came from a woman aged 40-49 years with alopecia areata. Some clones in this sample may be carry-over from other donors' samples. Both conserved end residues are part of each CDR3. Fields, in order: D gene, J gene, clone size, V gene, CDR3 DNA, CDR3 protein. D genes are given only for firm matches. Clone size is stated in some rows and not others, as once, few, many or a class when expanded.

. | TRBJ2-1 | few | TRBV20-1 | TGCAGTGCGCCCGGGCCGGCCTCCTCCTACAATGAGCAGTTCTTC | CSAPGPASSYNEQFF
. | TRBJ1-1 | . | TRBV2 | TGTGCCAGCAGTGAAGGCCGGGTATGGGCCACTGAAGCTTTCTTT | CASSEGRVWATEAFF
TRBD2 | TRBJ2-2 | . | TRBV5-1 | TGCGCCAGCAGCTTTGCGGGAGGCAACACCGGGGAGCTGTTTTTT | CASSFAGGNTGELFF
. | TRBJ2-7 | . | TRBV27 | TGTGCCAGCAGTTTAGAGGGAACAGGGACCTACGAGCAGTACTTC | CASSLEGTGTYEQYF
TRBD2 | TRBJ2-1 | few | TRBV27 | TGTGCCAGCATTTCCCCTAGCGGTCGTGGAGGCTACAATGAGCAGTTCTTC | CASISPSGRGGYNEQFF
. | TRBJ2-7 | few | TRBV9 | TGTGCCAGCAGCGTAGACGGGGTGGAGCAGTACTTC | CASSVDGVEQYF
. | TRBJ2-1 | . | TRBV9 | TGTGCCAGCAGCGTAGTAGGACAATCTGCCGCGGGCACCTACAATGAGCAGTTCTTC | CASSVVGQSAAGTYNEQFF
. | TRBJ2-3 | few | TRBV7-2 | TGTGCCAGCAGCCTTGTGGGGACGCAGCCCACAGATACGCAGTATTTT | CASSLVGTQPTDTQYF
TRBD1 | TRBJ1-1 | . | TRBV5-1 | TGCGCCAGCAGCTTGGTGCTTACAGGGGTGGGGACTGAAGCTTTCTTT | CASSLVLTGVGTEAFF
. | TRBJ2-7 | few | TRBV5-4 | TGTGCCAGCAGCTTGGTGGCCAGTCCCTACGAGCAGTACTTC | CASSLVASPYEQYF
. | TRBJ1-5 | many | TRBV6-4 | TGTGCCAGCAGTGACTCGAGCCAGGGCAATCAGCCCCAGCATTTT | CASSDSSQGNQPQHF
. | TRBJ2-5 | few | TRBV14 | TGTGCCAGCAGCCAAGGGTTTCTTAGCGGCGAGACCCAGTACTTC | CASSQGFLSGETQYF
TRBD2 | TRBJ2-2 | many | TRBV7-2 | TGTGCCAGCAGCTTAGCAGGCGGGGGGAGGACCGGGGAGCTGTTTTTT | CASSLAGGGRTGELFF
TRBD2 | TRBJ2-3 | many | TRBV5-4 | TGTGCCAGCAGCTCCGGGGGGTCTAAAGATACGCAGTATTTT | CASSSGGSKDTQYF
. | TRBJ2-3 | few | TRBV24-1 | TGTGCCACCAGGCGGGACGGTGGTACGCAGTATTTT | CATRRDGGTQYF
TRBD2 | TRBJ2-1 | few | TRBV3-1 | TGTGCCAGCAGCCCTAGCGGGGGGGCCGATGAGCAGTTCTTC | CASSPSGGADEQFF
. | TRBJ2-5 | many | TRBV7-2 | TGTGCCAGCAGCTTACGCCGGCCAACTCAAGAGACCCAGTACTTC | CASSLRRPTQETQYF
TRBD2 | TRBJ2-5 | . | TRBV6-2/TRBV6-3 | TGTGCCAGCAGTAGTCCGACTAGCGGGGAGATGGAGACCCAGTACTTC | CASSSPTSGEMETQYF
. | TRBJ1-2 | many | TRBV6-6 | TGTGCCAGCAGTTACCCGATAGCCCAGGCGGGTACTAAAGGCTACACCTTC | CASSYPIAQAGTKGYTF
. | TRBJ1-1 | . | TRBV14 | TGTGCCAGCAGCCTATACAGGGTTAGCACTGAAGCTTTCTTT | CASSLYRVSTEAFF
TRBD2 | TRBJ2-2 | . | TRBV12-3/TRBV12-4 | TGTGCCAGCAGTCCGAATAGCGGGAGCTTCGGTGGTGAGCTGTTTTTT | CASSPNSGSFGGELFF
. | TRBJ2-5 | . | TRBV7-8 | TGTGCCAGCGGCCGGGACATTCCCAGTGAGACCCAGTACTTC | CASGRDIPSETQYF
TRBD1 | TRBJ1-1 | few | TRBV20-1 | TGCAGTGCTAGAGATCAGAACGGAAGAGGGGGCGCACGGGCTTTCTTT | CSARDQNGRGGARAFF
TRBD2 | TRBJ2-4 | many | TRBV2 | TGTGCCAGCAGTCCGGGACTAGCGGGAGTAAGGGGGCAGAACATTCAGTACTTC | CASSPGLAGVRGQNIQYF
TRBD2 | TRBJ2-7 | few | TRBV20-1 | TGCAGTGCTAGAGACCTTAGCGGGAGCCCCAACGAGCAGTACTTC | CSARDLSGSPNEQYF
TRBD2 | TRBJ2-1 | many | TRBV4-3 | TGCGCCAGCAGCCAAGTAGGTGGGAGGGCCCGGGGTGAGCAGTTCTTC | CASSQVGGRARGEQFF
. | TRBJ1-5 | many | TRBV7-3 | TGTGCCAGCAGCCTCCACCGGGATCAGCCCCAGCATTTT | CASSLHRDQPQHF
. | TRBJ1-5 | many | TRBV2 | TGTGCCAGCGTTTGGGGGGCTGATCAGCCCCAGCATTTT | CASVWGADQPQHF
. | TRBJ2-7 | few | TRBV27 | TGTGCCAGCAGTTTGCCTGACCCCTACGAGCAGTACTTC | CASSLPDPYEQYF
. | TRBJ1-1 | many | TRBV5-6 | TGTGCCAGCAGCTTACAGCCGAACACTGAAGCTTTCTTT | CASSLQPNTEAFF
. | TRBJ1-5 | many | TRBV5-1 | TGCGCCAGCAGCTTACCAGGGTATAGCAATCAGCCCCAGCATTTT | CASSLPGYSNQPQHF
. | TRBJ2-3 | many | TRBV11-2 | TGTGCCAGCAGCCAGGAAGACACGCAGTATTTT | CASSQEDTQYF
TRBD2 | TRBJ2-3 | few | TRBV5-4 | TGTGCCAGCAGCTTAAACCCTTTAGCGGGAGGAGGCACAGATACGCAGTATTTT | CASSLNPLAGGGTDTQYF
. | TRBJ2-4 | few | TRBV6-5 | TGTGCCAGCAGTTCGACAACCAAAAACATTCAGTACTTC | CASSSTTKNIQYF
. | TRBJ2-1 | many | TRBV7-8 | TGTGCCAGCAGCTCGGACTGGGGGAATGAGCAGTTCTTC | CASSSDWGNEQFF
. | TRBJ2-5 | . | TRBV18 | TGTGCCAGCTCACCAAGAAGGAGAGCGCAGGGGGGTCAAGAGACCCAGTACTTC | CASSPRRRAQGGQETQYF
. | TRBJ2-1 | . | TRBV9 | TGTGCCAGCAGCCCTGTGGGTCGGGACAATGAGCAGTTCTTC | CASSPVGRDNEQFF
. | TRBJ2-1 | few | TRBV6-5 | TGTGCCAGCAGTTACGCCGGGACTCCCAATGAGCAGTTCTTC | CASSYAGTPNEQFF
TRBD2 | TRBJ2-7 | . | TRBV7-2 | TGTGCCAGCAGCCTTAGCGGGGGCCCCACAGAGCAGTACTTC | CASSLSGGPTEQYF
. | TRBJ2-7 | many | TRBV20-1 | TGCAGTGCACACTACCACTACGAGCAGTACTTC | CSAHYHYEQYF
TRBD2 | TRBJ2-1 | many | TRBV19 | TGTGCCAGTAGTACGACTAGCGGGGGGAGCTCCTACAATGAGCAGTTCTTC | CASSTTSGGSSYNEQFF
. | TRBJ2-7 | many | TRBV6-5 | TGTGCCAGCAGTTACGGGACGCCAAAAGGCGAGCAGTACTTC | CASSYGTPKGEQYF
TRBD2 | TRBJ2-1 | many | TRBV11-2 | TGTGCCAGCAGCTTATACTTACTAGCGAAAAACAATGAGCAGTTCTTC | CASSLYLLAKNNEQFF
. | TRBJ2-5 | many | TRBV7-2 | TGTGCCAGCAGCCAGGGACCTCCGGGGGAGACCCAGTACTTC | CASSQGPPGETQYF
. | TRBJ2-3 | few | TRBV10-3 | TGTGCCATCAGTGACATTTGGGGCGACGCAGATACGCAGTATTTT | CAISDIWGDADTQYF
TRBD1 | TRBJ2-3 | many | TRBV20-1 | TGCAGTGCTAGGACAGGGGGCGCCGGCGGGACAAGCACAGATACGCAGTATTTT | CSARTGGAGGTSTDTQYF
. | TRBJ2-1 | many | TRBV6-2/TRBV6-3 | TGTGCCAGCGGTGAGGCGGGAACAGTATCCTACAATGAGCAGTTCTTC | CASGEAGTVSYNEQFF
. | TRBJ1-5 | few | TRBV7-2 | TGTGCCAGCAGCCCCGACGCGAATCAGCCCCAGCATTTT | CASSPDANQPQHF
. | TRBJ2-7 | . | TRBV11-2 | TGTGCCAGCAGCCCCCAGCCCGAGCAGTACTTC | CASSPQPEQYF
TRBD2 | TRBJ2-4 | many | TRBV11-3 | TGTGCCAGCACCCTGGCGGTAAGACTAGCGGAGTGCCCGCTAGCCAAAAACATTCAGTACTTC | CASTLAVRLAECPLAKNIQYF
. | TRBJ2-2 | few | TRBV14 | TGTGCCAGCAGGGCAGGGCCCGGGGAGCTGTTTTTT | CASRAGPGELFF
TRBD1 | TRBJ1-1 | few | TRBV5-1 | TGCGCCAGCAGCCGAACCTCCCGACAGGGGAACACTGAAGCTTTCTTT | CASSRTSRQGNTEAFF
TRBD2 | TRBJ2-1 | many | TRBV20-1 | TGCAGTGCCATACTAGCGGGGGGCCCCTACAATGAGCAGTTCTTC | CSAILAGGPYNEQFF
. | TRBJ2-2 | few | TRBV7-9 | TGTGCCAGCAGTCGACAGGGCGGGACGGGGGAGCTGTTTTTT | CASSRQGGTGELFF
TRBD2 | TRBJ2-1 | many | TRBV5-1 | TGCGCCAGCAGCTTGGGAGGACTAGCGGGAGGAGCCAATGAGCAGTTCTTC | CASSLGGLAGGANEQFF
TRBD2 | TRBJ2-3 | many | TRBV12-3/TRBV12-4 | TGTGCCAGCAGTCTAGCGGGAGAGGGCACAGATACGCAGTATTTT | CASSLAGEGTDTQYF
. | TRBJ2-5 | . | TRBV19 | TGTGCCAGTAGTATGGTCGGCAGGGGCCGCCAAGAGACCCAGTACTTC | CASSMVGRGRQETQYF
. | TRBJ1-1 | many | TRBV24-1 | TGTGCCACCAGTGATCCTGCTCGGAACACTGAAGCTTTCTTT | CATSDPARNTEAFF
. | TRBJ2-7 | . | TRBV7-2 | TGTGCCAGCAGCTCCTTGGACAGCCGAAGCTCCTACGAGCAGTACTTC | CASSSLDSRSSYEQYF
. | TRBJ1-1 | . | TRBV12-5 | TGTGCTAGTGGTCTAGGGCCCGAAGCTTTCTTT | CASGLGPEAFF